This T cell receptor (beta chain) originates from a study of early T cells in non-severe SARS-CoV-2 infection. Individual cDNA molecules were tagged with unique molecular identifiers. TCRdb ran MiXCR on the 5' RACE reads and lists one entry per CDR3 protein. Here the sample spans 55,000 to 65,000 distinct CDR3 sequences, roughly 12% being singletons. In regard to this clonotype: As yet, its antigen is unknown.

The CDR3 totals 15 residues. V lost 3 bases, J lost 6 bases, and 15 bases lay in between. Study results and limitations: Clonotype matching in VDJdb favored anti-spike CD8 responses and did not capture private and CD4 specificities.

The TCR sequence derives from an adult who was a healthcare worker with PCR-confirmed SARS-CoV-2 infection or an uninfected control (not recorded which). Specimen: whole blood, collected at baseline. V and J are TRBV12-3 or TRBV12-4 and TRBJ1-3; D might be TRBD1 (6 bases). The CDR3 DNA reads as TGTGCCAGCAGTTTGGGAACAGGGACTGAAAACACCATATATTTT. This translates into CASSLGTGTENTIYF.